These 27 T cell receptor beta chains were sequenced from one sample in a study of cytomegalovirus exposure and HLA in healthy donors. Libraries were prepared by immunoSEQ multiplex PCR; TCRdb keeps only in-frame clonotypes and omits some of them. Among roughly 100,000 clones listed, 85% to 90% were seen once. Sequenced sample: PBMCs. These receptors originate from a woman aged 18-29 years in good health and CMV-seropositive.

The chain joins TRBV6-5 to TRBJ1-5; D ambiguous. Trimming shortened V by 4 bases and J by 4 bases, and 14 bases separated the two germline ends. Germline V gene lookup returns CDR1 MNHEY and CDR2 SVGAGI. CDR3 length equals 15 residues. CDR3 sequence (DNA): TGTGCCAGCAGTTCCACATCCGGGGTTAATCAGCCCCAGCATTTT. Translated: CASSSTSGVNQPQHF.

This clone was seen once. The genes are TRBV21-1 and TRBJ2-7; the DNA was not compared with TRBD2, the D call given in the table. TRBV21-1 represents a pseudogene. CDR3 length: 15 residues. CDR3 DNA: TGTGCCAGCAGCAAAAGTACTCGACTTCCCTACGAGCAGTACTTC. Amino acids: CASSKSTRLPYEQYF.

The J gene is TRBJ2-5, the V gene TRBV19, with D hard to call. Germline V CDR1 and CDR2: LNHDA, SQIVND (reference sequence). Trimming took 2 bases from V and 3 from J, leaving 7 bases between them. The CDR3 runs to 13 residues. The chain's CDR3 is CASSISREETQYF. In nucleotides, the CDR3 is TGTGCCAGTAGTATAAGCCGAGAAGAGACCCAGTACTTC.

The chain has TRBV27 and TRBJ2-7, with D perhaps matching TRBD1 (6 bases). Trimming pared 3 bases from V and 3 bases from J, leaving 15 bases between. Germline V gene data show CDR1 as MNHEY and CDR2 as SMNVEV (reference sequence). The CDR3 covers 15 residues. Written as DNA, the CDR3 is TGTGCCAGCAGTTTCAGGGGACAAGACGACTACGAGCAGTACTTC. Its protein product is CASSFRGQDDYEQYF.

This sequence joins TRBV19 and TRBJ2-1; D not certain. The CDR3 loop spans 15 amino acids. Germline V gene data show CDR1 as LNHDA and CDR2 as SQIVND (reference sequence). V was cut by 2 bases and J by 4 bases, with 12 bases left in between. CDR3 residues: CASSITTLVYNEQFF. DNA of the CDR3: TGTGCCAGTAGTATAACTACCCTGGTTTACAATGAGCAGTTCTTC.

V gene TRBV19 combines with J gene TRBJ1-5; maybe TRBD1 (5 bases). From germline, CDR1 is LNHDA and CDR2 SQIVND (reference sequence). V gave up 8 bases and J gave up 0 bases, with 11 bases separating them. The CDR3 runs 14 residues. The CDR3 is CASARDYSNQPQHF. The CDR3, as DNA: TGTGCCAGTGCACGGGACTATAGCAATCAGCCCCAGCATTTT.

The rearrangement uses TRBV29-1 and TRBJ2-1; D may be TRBD1 (5 bases). The CDR3 extends over 10 amino acids. V was pared by 5 bases and J by 15 bases, with 14 bases between. CDR1 is SQVTM, CDR2 ANQGSEA, per germline. CDR3 residues: CSVLQVESFF. CDR3 sequence (DNA): TGCAGCGTTCTACAGGTGGAGTCGTTCTTC.

This chain connects TRBV6-5 to TRBJ2-3; D is possibly TRBD2 (5 bases). CDR1 is MNHEY, CDR2 SVGAGI, per germline. V shed 7 bases and J shed 7 bases, with 12 bases lying between them. There are 12 residues in the CDR3. The CDR3: CASTGLGNTQYF. The DNA of the CDR3 is TGTGCCAGCACTGGACTCGGAAATACGCAGTATTTT.

The V gene is TRBV5-6, the J gene TRBJ1-5; the match to TRBD1 covers 10 bases. V was clipped by 5 bases and J by 5 bases; unmatched bases: 10. CDR1 is SGHDT and CDR2 is YYEEEE in the germline V gene. This CDR3 comprises 16 residues. This chain's CDR3 is CASRKHGTGVYQPQHF. As DNA, the CDR3 is TGTGCCAGCAGGAAGCACGGGACAGGGGTCTATCAGCCCCAGCATTTT. The complete variable domain, with remaining parts taken from reference TRBV5-6 and TRBJ1-5, reads DAGVTQSPTHLIKTRGQQVTLRCSPKSGHDTVSWYQQALGQGPQFIFQYYEEEERQRGNFPDRFSGHQFPNYSSELNVNALLLGDSALYLCASRKHGTGVYQPQHFGDGTRLSIL.

The V and J genes are TRBV29-1 and TRBJ1-2; D gene ambiguous. This CDR3 spans 14 amino acids. Germline V CDR1 and CDR2: SQVTM, ANQGSEA. Trimming shortened V by 7 bases and J by 0 bases, and 15 bases separated the two germline ends. DNA for the CDR3: TGCAGCGCTGGGAGCAGGCTTTCTAACTATGGCTACACCTTC. It translates to CSAGSRLSNYGYTF.

This clone appeared a single time. The chain uses TRBV6-5 and TRBJ2-2, with 7 bases fitting TRBD1. The CDR3 has 16 residues. Germline V lookup: CDR1 MNHEY, CDR2 SVGAGI. The junction had 4 bases not matched to a gene; V was cut back by 2 bases and J by 1 base. The CDR3 DNA follows: TGTGCCAGCAGTTACCCCCGGACAGGGAACACCGGGGAGCTGTTTTTT. Residues: CASSYPRTGNTGELFF.

The chain recombines TRBV25-1 with TRBJ1-1; weak D call: TRBD1 (6 bases). V was pared by 3 bases and J by 1 base, with 12 bases between. Germline V gives CDR1 MGHDK, CDR2 SYGVNS. This CDR3 region has 15 residues. Here the CDR3 DNA reads TGTGCCAGCAGTGATTCAAGGGGACAGAACACTGAAGCTTTCTTT. This codes for CASSDSRGQNTEAFF.

The genes are TRBV9 and TRBJ2-7; D perhaps matches TRBD1 (5 bases). From germline, CDR1 is SGDLS and CDR2 YYNGEE. Trimming took 5 bases from V and 5 from J, leaving 11 bases between them. The CDR3 has 12 amino acids. DNA for the CDR3: TGTGCCAGCAGTCGGCTAGGGGACGAGCAGTACTTC. Amino acids: CASSRLGDEQYF.

This chain connects TRBV5-8 to TRBJ2-3; TRBD1 might be the D (6 bases). V was pared by 3 bases and J by 4 bases, with 15 bases between. Germline CDR1 reads SGHTS; CDR2 reads YDEGEE. This CDR3 has 15 amino acids. CDR3 sequence (DNA): TGTGCCAGCAGCTCCGCCAGGGGAAGGGCAGATACGCAGTATTTT. This translates into CASSSARGRADTQYF.

The rearrangement uses TRBV6-4 and TRBJ2-2, with 7 bases that match TRBD1. The CDR3 extends over 15 amino acids. Germline CDR1 MRHNA, CDR2 SNTAGT. V trimming: 7 bases; J trimming: 4 bases; junction bases outside the gene matches: 9. As DNA, the CDR3 is TGTGCCAGCACCCCCGACAGGGACGGCACCGGGGAGCTGTTTTTT. It translates to CASTPDRDGTGELFF.

The genes are TRBV9 and TRBJ2-3; D unclear. V was trimmed by 3 bases and J by 4 bases, leaving 6 bases between them. CDR1 SGDLS and CDR2 YYNGEE come from the germline V gene. This CDR3 is built from 12 residues. The CDR3 DNA is TGTGCCAGCAGCGACAGAGCAGATACGCAGTATTTT. Protein sequence: CASSDRADTQYF.

This clone has only one observation. The chain links TRBV6-5 to TRBJ2-7; D uncertain. The CDR3 covers 14 residues. Trimming removed 0 bases from V and 1 base from J, with 7 bases in between. Germline values: CDR1 MNHEY, CDR2 SVGAGI. CDR3 DNA: TGTGCCAGCAGTTACTCCCAGTTTTCCTACGAGCAGTACTTC. Its protein product is CASSYSQFSYEQYF.

V usage is TRBV12-5 and J usage is TRBJ2-1; 9 nucleotides line up with TRBD2. This CDR3 contains 15 residues. Germline CDR1 LGHNT, CDR2 FRNRAP. Losses at the gene ends were 7 bases for V and 7 bases for J; bases not matched to a gene: 11. CDR3: CASALAGAGGNEQFF. The CDR3 nucleotides are TGTGCTAGTGCCTTGGCGGGTGCGGGGGGGAATGAGCAGTTCTTC.

The chain couples TRBV28 to TRBJ1-1; D uncertain. Trimming left V 4 bases short and J 5 bases short, with 23 bases between. The CDR3 extends over 17 amino acids. Germline V lookup: CDR1 MDHEN, CDR2 SYDVKM. CDR3 in DNA: TGTGCCAGCAGTTCCCCCCGCTTACGGGGTGGCCGAACTGAAGCTTTCTTT. It specifies CASSSPRLRGGRTEAFF.

The rearrangement joins TRBV27 to TRBJ1-2; D remains ambiguous. The CDR3 length is 15 residues. From germline, CDR1 is MNHEY and CDR2 SMNVEV (reference sequence). V was cut by 2 bases and J by 1 base, with 11 bases left in between. CDR3 bases: TGTGCCAGCAGTTTAAAGCCCGGGAGTAACTATGGCTACACCTTC. Translated: CASSLKPGSNYGYTF.

V and J are TRBV6-5 and TRBJ2-1, with TRBD2 matching over 11 bases. The CDR3 runs to 16 residues. In germline, CDR1 is MNHEY, CDR2 SVGAGI. Trimming took 2 bases from V and 5 from J; bases not matched to a gene: 5. The CDR3 loop is CASSYPTSGGNNEQFF. The CDR3 DNA follows: TGTGCCAGCAGTTACCCTACTAGCGGGGGCAACAATGAGCAGTTCTTC.

This sequence joins TRBV29-1 and TRBJ1-1; D ambiguous. V was clipped by 3 bases and J by 8 bases, with 10 bases between them. The CDR3 loop spans 11 amino acids. Looked up from germline, CDR1 is SQVTM and CDR2 is ANQGSEA. The CDR3 spells CSVDAGAEAFF. CDR3 coding DNA: TGCAGCGTTGATGCAGGCGCGGAAGCTTTCTTT.

This clone was picked up one time. This chain joins TRBV28 and TRBJ1-2; D unresolved. There are 13 residues in the CDR3. V lost 7 bases and J lost 9, with 18 bases in between. CDR1 MDHEN and CDR2 SYDVKM come from the germline V gene. CDR3 coding DNA: TGTGCCAGCACTGGGCCCAGGTCATCGAGCTACACCTTC. It encodes CASTGPRSSSYTF.

To note about this clone: This sample also contains other DNA sequences that code for the same CDR3. The genes are TRBV5-1 and TRBJ2-7; D remains unclear. CDR3 length: 11 amino acids. CDR1 SGHRS and CDR2 YFSETQ come from the germline V gene. Trimming shortened V by 3 bases and J by 1 base, and 2 bases separated the two germline ends. CDR3 residues: CASSSSYEQYF. CDR3 in DNA: TGCGCCAGCAGCTCATCCTACGAGCAGTACTTC.

V usage is TRBV12-5 and J usage is TRBJ1-1; D not resolved. V was cut by 0 bases and J by 4 bases, with 15 bases left in between. The CDR3 is made up of 16 amino acids. The germline V gene has CDR1 LGHNT and CDR2 FRNRAP. CDR3 sequence reads: CASGLVLSPSITEAFF. The CDR3 coding sequence is TGTGCTAGTGGTTTGGTACTTAGTCCGTCCATCACTGAAGCTTTCTTT.

DNA for the CDR3: TGTGCCAGCTCACCAAGGACAGGGGGCTATCCTCCCTACGAGCAGTACTTC. Translating gives CASSPRTGGYPPYEQYF. The gene calls are TRBV18 and TRBJ2-7, with 11 bases that match TRBD1. The trim removed 2 bases at V and 2 bases at J, leaving 8 bases unmatched. The germline V gene encodes CDR1 KGHSH and CDR2 LQKENI. CDR3 size: 17 residues.

The V call is TRBV2, the J call TRBJ2-7; a weak D match, TRBD2 (6 bases). V gave up 10 bases and J gave up 5 bases, with 12 bases separating them. The CDR3 has 11 amino acids. Germline V gene sequence: CDR1 SNHLY, CDR2 FYNNEI. CDR3 protein: CAKGLRDEQYF. CDR3 in DNA: TGTGCCAAGGGACTTAGGGACGAGCAGTACTTC. Looking up the rest from reference TRBV2 and TRBJ2-7 gives the full variable domain: EPEVTQTPSHQVTQMGQEVILRCVPISNHLYFYWYRQILGQKVEFLVSFYNNEISEKSEIFDDQFSVERPDGSNFTLKIRSTKLEDSAMYFCAKGLRDEQYFGPGTRLTVT.